The 6 T cell receptor beta chains in this list originate from one sample, sequenced in a study of blood T cell repertoires in COVID-19. Only in-frame clones appear in the TCRdb table, and some are missing; sequencing was by immunoSEQ multiplex PCR. The sample records 240,000 or so clones, roughly 91% being singletons. The material sequenced was PBMCs or T cells enriched from blood (not recorded which). The source of these receptors is a man aged 40-55 years who had recovered from COVID-19.

The chain has TRBV15 and TRBJ2-3; 13 bases map to TRBD2. From germline, CDR1 is LNHNV and CDR2 YYDKDF (reference sequence). CDR3 length equals 20 residues. V shed 2 bases, J shed 0 bases, and the junction held 11 bases outside the gene matches. The CDR3 DNA follows: TGTGCCACCAGCAGAACCCCCGGACTAGCGGGAGCCTCTAGCACAGATACGCAGTATTTT. Its protein product is CATSRTPGLAGASSTDTQYF.

The rearrangement joins TRBV28 to TRBJ1-4; tentative D call: TRBD1 (5 bases). V lost 3 bases and J lost 5, with 16 bases in between. Germline V gene lookup returns CDR1 MDHEN and CDR2 SYDVKM. The CDR3 contains 16 residues. CDR3 DNA sequence: TGTGCCAGCAGTTTTTCCCCAGGGTCCCTAAATGAAAAACTGTTTTTT. Protein: CASSFSPGSLNEKLFF.

The gene calls are TRBV19 and TRBJ1-2; 9 nucleotides agree with TRBD1. The CDR3 is 15 residues long. Germline CDR1 and CDR2: LNHDA and SQIVND (reference sequence). V gave up 4 bases and J gave up 5 bases; unmatched junction bases: 8. The DNA for the CDR3 is TGTGCCAGTAGTAACAGGGGGCTCTTGCGATATGGCTACACCTTC. Amino acid sequence: CASSNRGLLRYGYTF.

The rearrangement uses TRBV5-4 and TRBJ2-6; 7 nucleotides line up with TRBD1. Per the germline V gene, CDR1 is SGHNT and CDR2 is YYREEE (reference sequence). V lost 6 bases, J lost 0 bases, and 9 bases stayed unmatched. The CDR3 is made up of 17 amino acids. CDR3 amino acids: CASTKQGWYSGANVLTF. In nucleotides, the CDR3 is TGTGCCAGCACGAAACAGGGGTGGTACTCTGGGGCCAACGTCCTGACTTTC.

Regarding this clone: Different DNA sequences within this sample yield the same CDR3. The V call is TRBV18, the J call TRBJ1-2, with 7 positions matching TRBD1. The germline V gene has CDR1 KGHSH and CDR2 LQKENI. The CDR3 spans 14 residues. V lost 2 bases and J lost 0; bases outside the gene matches: 0. The CDR3 DNA sequence: TGTGCCAGCTCACCAGACAGGGCTAACTATGGCTACACCTTC. Amino acids: CASSPDRANYGYTF. The full variable domain, rest sourced from reference TRBV18 and TRBJ1-2, is NAGVMQNPRHLVRRRGQEARLRCSPMKGHSHVYWYRQLPEEGLKFMVYLQKENIIDESGMPKERFSAEFPKEGPSILRIQQVVRGDSAAYFCASSPDRANYGYTFGSGTRLTVV.

The genes are TRBV13 and TRBJ2-7; 10 bases are a match to TRBD1. Germline V gene lookup returns CDR1 PRHDT and CDR2 FYEKMQ (reference sequence). The V segment lost 5 bases and the J segment 3 bases; nucleotides outside the gene matches: 7. This CDR3 has 15 amino acids. Written as DNA, the CDR3 is TGTGCCAGCAGCGATGGACAGGGGGTTTACTACGAGCAGTACTTC. This codes for CASSDGQGVYYEQYF.